This TCR beta chain appears in the sequencing data of a study of control samples from healthy donors and cancer patients. TCRdb's copy holds only in-frame clones and misses some; the assay was immunoSEQ multiplex PCR. The sample consists of more than 75,000 clones, 70% to 80% of them appearing once. The CDR3 length is 16 residues. The clonotype originates from a woman in her 30s in good health. The sequencing input was blood. This chain connects TRBV21-1 to TRBJ1-2; the listed D gene, TRBD1, was not tested against the DNA. TRBV21-1 is recorded as a pseudogene. The CDR3 coding sequence is TGTGCCAGCAACCCTCCCGGGACACCTGCTAACTATGGCTACACCTTC. Translation: CASNPPGTPANYGYTF.